The 5 T cell receptor beta chains listed next were all sequenced from one sample in a study of shared clonotypes between healthy human individuals. The data were produced by immunoSEQ multiplex PCR, yet TCRdb's version contains in-frame clones alone and is incomplete. The sample has about 510,000 clones, 90% to 97% seen once. Sequenced input: naive CD4+ T cells sorted from blood. Subset indicated: CD45RA+ positively selected. These receptor sequences come from a woman in her thirties in good health.

As DNA, the CDR3 is TGTGCCAGCAGCACCTACGGACAGGTCGGGGGCTACACCTTC. It translates to CASSTYGQVGGYTF. The chain is built from TRBV14 and TRBJ1-2; 7 bases fit TRBD1. The CDR3 has 14 amino acids. Germline V gene lookup returns CDR1 SGHDN and CDR2 FVKESK. Trimming at V came to 5 bases and at J to 8 bases, leaving 11 bases not matched to a gene.

The chain employs TRBV11-2 and TRBJ1-2; D is uncertain. CDR3 length equals 13 residues. Looked up from germline, CDR1 is SGHAT and CDR2 is FQNNGV. Trimming removed 1 base at V and 3 bases at J, with 6 bases between. CDR3 protein: CASSLAAYYGYTF. Written as DNA, the CDR3 is TGTGCCAGCAGCTTAGCAGCCTACTATGGCTACACCTTC.

The chain links TRBV6-1 to TRBJ2-5; tentative D call: TRBD2 (6 bases). With 1 base removed from V and 9 bases from J, the gap between germline ends came to 15 bases. The CDR3 runs to 14 residues. Germline V gene sequence: CDR1 MNHNS, CDR2 SASEGT. CDR3 sequence: CASSEGGTPKAQYF. The CDR3 DNA follows: TGTGCCAGCAGTGAAGGCGGGACCCCAAAGGCCCAGTACTTC.

This clone showed up just once. The chain joins TRBV5-6 to TRBJ1-5, with no clear D. CDR3 length: 15 amino acids. Trimming shortened V by 4 bases and J by 3 bases, and 14 bases separated the two germline ends. Germline assignment: CDR1 SGHDT and CDR2 YYEEEE. The CDR3 coding sequence is TGTGCCAGCAGCGCAAGCCGGGATCCCAATCAGCCCCAGCATTTT. It specifies CASSASRDPNQPQHF.

The CDR3 DNA sequence: TGTGCCAGCAGTCCCCCTGGGCCCTACGAGCAGTACTTC. This sequence encodes CASSPPGPYEQYF. The chain couples TRBV6-5 to TRBJ2-5; D is unclear. The J call may not be correct, given that the DNA end is closer to TRBJ2-7. Germline V lookup: CDR1 MNHEY, CDR2 SVGAGI. This CDR3 is built from 13 residues.